A single T cell receptor (beta chain) is shown here with its context. What it recognizes is unknown. Using immunoSEQ multiplex PCR, the repertoire was profiled, and TCRdb retains in-frame clones only, with some absent. This sample has 200,000 or so clones, with almost 90% found just once. The CDR3 extends over 15 amino acids. With 5 bases removed from V and 4 bases from J, the gap between germline ends came to 16 bases. Per germline, CDR1 MNHEY and CDR2 SVGAGI. This entry comes from a study of cytomegalovirus exposure and HLA in healthy donors. Findings of the study overall: The TCR clusters that emerged in the first cohort tended, a later analysis found, to co-occur in the 110 or so validation repertoires.

V usage is TRBV6-5 and J usage is TRBJ2-3, with a possible D match to TRBD1 (5 bases). This receptor was taken from a woman between 18 and 29 years old in good health and CMV-seronegative. Sequenced: PBMCs. The CDR3, as DNA: TGTGCCAGCAGTAAGGGTTGGCAGGGCGCAGATACGCAGTATTTT. This encodes CASSKGWQGADTQYF.